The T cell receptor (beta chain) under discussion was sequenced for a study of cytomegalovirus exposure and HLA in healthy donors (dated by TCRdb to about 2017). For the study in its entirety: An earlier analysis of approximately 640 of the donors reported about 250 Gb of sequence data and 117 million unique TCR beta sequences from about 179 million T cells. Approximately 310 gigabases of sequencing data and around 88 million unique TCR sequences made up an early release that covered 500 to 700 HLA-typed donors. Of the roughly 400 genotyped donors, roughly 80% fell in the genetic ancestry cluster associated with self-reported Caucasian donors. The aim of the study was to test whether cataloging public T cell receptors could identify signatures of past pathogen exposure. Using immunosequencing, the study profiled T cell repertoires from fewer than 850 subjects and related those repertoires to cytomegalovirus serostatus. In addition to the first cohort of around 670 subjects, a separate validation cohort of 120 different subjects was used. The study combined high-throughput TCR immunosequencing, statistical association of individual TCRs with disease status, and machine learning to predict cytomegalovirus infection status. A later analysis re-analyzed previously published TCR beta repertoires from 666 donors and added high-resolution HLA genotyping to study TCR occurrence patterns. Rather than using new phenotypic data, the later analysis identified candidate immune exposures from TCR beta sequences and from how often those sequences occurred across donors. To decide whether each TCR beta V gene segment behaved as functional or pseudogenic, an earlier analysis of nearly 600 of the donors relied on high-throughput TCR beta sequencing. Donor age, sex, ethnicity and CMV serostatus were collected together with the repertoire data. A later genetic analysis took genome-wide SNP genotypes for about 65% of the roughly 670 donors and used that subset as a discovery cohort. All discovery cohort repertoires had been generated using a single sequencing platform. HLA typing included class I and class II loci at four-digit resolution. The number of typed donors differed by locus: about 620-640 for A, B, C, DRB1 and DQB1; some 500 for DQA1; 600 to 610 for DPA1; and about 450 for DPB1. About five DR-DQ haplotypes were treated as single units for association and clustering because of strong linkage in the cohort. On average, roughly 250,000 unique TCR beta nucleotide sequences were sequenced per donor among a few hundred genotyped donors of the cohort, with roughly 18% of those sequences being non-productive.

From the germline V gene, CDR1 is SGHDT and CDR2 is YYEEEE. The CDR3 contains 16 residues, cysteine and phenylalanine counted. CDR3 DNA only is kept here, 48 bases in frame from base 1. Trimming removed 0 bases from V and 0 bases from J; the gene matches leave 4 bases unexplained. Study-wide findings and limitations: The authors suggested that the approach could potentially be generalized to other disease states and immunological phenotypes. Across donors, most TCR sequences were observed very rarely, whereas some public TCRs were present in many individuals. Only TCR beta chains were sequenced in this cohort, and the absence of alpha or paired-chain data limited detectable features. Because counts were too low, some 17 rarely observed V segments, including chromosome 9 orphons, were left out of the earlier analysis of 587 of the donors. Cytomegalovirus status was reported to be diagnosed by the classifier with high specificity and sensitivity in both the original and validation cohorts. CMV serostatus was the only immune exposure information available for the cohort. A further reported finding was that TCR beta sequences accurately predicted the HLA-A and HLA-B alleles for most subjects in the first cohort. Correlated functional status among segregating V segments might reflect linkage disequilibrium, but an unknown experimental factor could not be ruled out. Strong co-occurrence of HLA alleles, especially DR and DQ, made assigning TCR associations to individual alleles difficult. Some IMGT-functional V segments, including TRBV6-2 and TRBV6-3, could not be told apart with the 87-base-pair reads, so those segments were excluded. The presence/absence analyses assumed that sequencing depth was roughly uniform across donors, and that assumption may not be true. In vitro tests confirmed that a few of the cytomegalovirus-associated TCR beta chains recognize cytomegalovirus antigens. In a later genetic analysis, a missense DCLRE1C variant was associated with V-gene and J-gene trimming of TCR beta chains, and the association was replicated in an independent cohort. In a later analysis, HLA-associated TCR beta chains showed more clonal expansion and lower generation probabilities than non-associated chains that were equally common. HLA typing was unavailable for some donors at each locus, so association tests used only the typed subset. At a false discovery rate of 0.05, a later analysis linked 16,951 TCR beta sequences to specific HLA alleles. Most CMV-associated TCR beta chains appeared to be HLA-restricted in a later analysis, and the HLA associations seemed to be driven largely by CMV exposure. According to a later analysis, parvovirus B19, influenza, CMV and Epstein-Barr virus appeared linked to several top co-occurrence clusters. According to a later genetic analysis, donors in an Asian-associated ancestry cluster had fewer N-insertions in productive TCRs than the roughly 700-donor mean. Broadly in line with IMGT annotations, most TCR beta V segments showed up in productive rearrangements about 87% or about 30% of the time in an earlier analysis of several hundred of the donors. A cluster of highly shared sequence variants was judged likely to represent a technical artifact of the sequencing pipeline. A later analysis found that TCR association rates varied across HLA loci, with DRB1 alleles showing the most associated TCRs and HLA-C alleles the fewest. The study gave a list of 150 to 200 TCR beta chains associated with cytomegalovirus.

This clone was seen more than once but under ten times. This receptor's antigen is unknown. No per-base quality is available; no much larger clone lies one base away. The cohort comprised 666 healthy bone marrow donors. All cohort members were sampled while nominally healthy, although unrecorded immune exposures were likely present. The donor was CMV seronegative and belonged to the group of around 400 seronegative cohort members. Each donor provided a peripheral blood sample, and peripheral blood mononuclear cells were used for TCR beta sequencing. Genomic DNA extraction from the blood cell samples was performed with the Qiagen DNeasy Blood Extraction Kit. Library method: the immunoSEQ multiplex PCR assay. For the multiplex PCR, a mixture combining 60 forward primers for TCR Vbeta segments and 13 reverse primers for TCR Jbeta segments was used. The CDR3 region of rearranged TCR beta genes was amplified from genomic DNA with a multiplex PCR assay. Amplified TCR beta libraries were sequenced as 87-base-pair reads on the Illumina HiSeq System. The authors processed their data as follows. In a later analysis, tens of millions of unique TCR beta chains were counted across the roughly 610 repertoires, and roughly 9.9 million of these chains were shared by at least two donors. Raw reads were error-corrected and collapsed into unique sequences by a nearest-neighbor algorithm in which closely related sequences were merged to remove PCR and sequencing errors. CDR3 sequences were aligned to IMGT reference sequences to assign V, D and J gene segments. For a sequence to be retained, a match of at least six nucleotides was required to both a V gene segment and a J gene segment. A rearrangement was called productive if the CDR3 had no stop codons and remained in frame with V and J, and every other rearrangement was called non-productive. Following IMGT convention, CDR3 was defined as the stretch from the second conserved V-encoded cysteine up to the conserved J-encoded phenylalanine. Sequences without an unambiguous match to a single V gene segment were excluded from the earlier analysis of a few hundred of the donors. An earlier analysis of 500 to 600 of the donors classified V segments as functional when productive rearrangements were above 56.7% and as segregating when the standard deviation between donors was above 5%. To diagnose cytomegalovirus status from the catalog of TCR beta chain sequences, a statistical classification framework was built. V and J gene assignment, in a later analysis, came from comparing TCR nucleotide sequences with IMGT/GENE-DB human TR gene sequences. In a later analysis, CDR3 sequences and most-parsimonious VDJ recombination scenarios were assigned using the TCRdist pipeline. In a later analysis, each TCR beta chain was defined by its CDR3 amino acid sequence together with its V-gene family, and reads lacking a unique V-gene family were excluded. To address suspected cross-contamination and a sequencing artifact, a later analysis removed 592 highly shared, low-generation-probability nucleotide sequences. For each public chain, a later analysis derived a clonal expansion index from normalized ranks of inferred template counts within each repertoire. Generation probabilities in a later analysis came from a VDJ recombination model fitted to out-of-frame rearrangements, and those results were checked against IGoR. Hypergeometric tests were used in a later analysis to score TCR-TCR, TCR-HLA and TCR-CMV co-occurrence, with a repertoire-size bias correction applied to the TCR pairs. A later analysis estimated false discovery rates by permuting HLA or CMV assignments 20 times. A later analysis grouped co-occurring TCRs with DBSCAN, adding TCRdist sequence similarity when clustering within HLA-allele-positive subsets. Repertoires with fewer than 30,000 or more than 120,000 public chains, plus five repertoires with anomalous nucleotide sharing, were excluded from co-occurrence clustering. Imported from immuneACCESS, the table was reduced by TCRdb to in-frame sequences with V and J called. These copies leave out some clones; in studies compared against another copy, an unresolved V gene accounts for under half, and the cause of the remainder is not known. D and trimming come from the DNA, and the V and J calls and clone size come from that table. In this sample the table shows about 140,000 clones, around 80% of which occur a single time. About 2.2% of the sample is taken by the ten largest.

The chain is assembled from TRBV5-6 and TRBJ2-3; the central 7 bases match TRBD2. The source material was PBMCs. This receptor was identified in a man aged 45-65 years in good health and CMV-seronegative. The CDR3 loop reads CASSLALAASTDTQYF. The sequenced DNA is TGTGCCAGCAGCTTGGCCCTAGCGGCTAGCACAGATACGCAGTATTTT.